Listed below are T cell receptor beta chains from one sample, sequenced in a study of T cell repertoires in cytomegalovirus infection. These receptors lack a known antigen. TCRdb analysed the reads with MiXCR anew, one entry per CDR3 protein. The sample includes roughly 700,000 distinct CDR3 sequences, approximately 33% of them seen just once. The sample was cultured PBMCs, taken from culture after CMV antigen stimulation. These receptors were obtained from a human donor in good health (CMV status not recorded). Some clones in this sample may be carry-over from other donors' samples. CDR3s include the opening cysteine and the closing phenylalanine or tryptophan. D genes are given only for firm matches. A row's size may be missing; if present it is once, few, many or a size class.

cdr3_nt,cdr3_aa,clone_size,v_call,d_call,j_call
TGTGCCAGCAGTGATGAGGGGCAGGGGCAGGTGGGCACTGAAGCTTTCTTT,CASSDEGQGQVGTEAFF,NA,TRBV6-4,NA,TRBJ1-1
TGTGCCACCAGTGCCCTGACAGGGGGTATTGAGACCCAGTACTTC,CATSALTGGIETQYF,NA,TRBV24-1,TRBD1,TRBJ2-5
TGTGCCAGCAGCTTAGCCAGCCTTAACACCTACGAGCAGTACTTC,CASSLASLNTYEQYF,many,TRBV7-2,NA,TRBJ2-7
TGTGCCAGCGGAGTGGATAGAACTTTTATTTACAATGAGCAGTTCTTC,CASGVDRTFIYNEQFF,few,TRBV6-1,NA,TRBJ2-1
TGCGCCAGCAGCCAAGATAGCGGGAGTGGGTCTTCTCCAATTGGTGAGCAGTTCTTC,CASSQDSGSGSSPIGEQFF,NA,TRBV4-1,TRBD2,TRBJ2-1
NA,CASSLGFAAGSFF,many,TRBV7-2,NA,TRBJ1-1
TGTGCCAGCAGCTTAGATCGAAACGGGGAGCTGTTTTTT,CASSLDRNGELFF,few,TRBV11-2,NA,TRBJ2-2
TGTGCCAGCATTTCACAGGGGGTTGGCTCTGAAGCTTTCTTT,CASISQGVGSEAFF,NA,TRBV2,TRBD1,TRBJ1-1
TGTGCCAGCAGTCGAATCCTAGCGGGAGGATCCTACGAGCAGTACTTC,CASSRILAGGSYEQYF,few,TRBV7-8,TRBD2,TRBJ2-7
TGTGCCAGCAGGCGGGGACAGTGGGGCAATCAGCCCCAGCATTTT,CASRRGQWGNQPQHF,few,TRBV28,TRBD1,TRBJ1-5
TGTGCCAGCGTAGGATTGGGTAGCGGGAGGATTTACGAGCAGTACTTC,CASVGLGSGRIYEQYF,NA,TRBV7-2,TRBD2,TRBJ2-7
TGTGCCAGCACGCGAGTGGTGAACACTGAAGCTTTCTTT,CASTRVVNTEAFF,many,TRBV7-8,NA,TRBJ1-1
TGTGCCAGCAGTTTGCAAGGTTCTAGCGGATACGAGCAGTACTTC,CASSLQGSSGYEQYF,few,TRBV28,TRBD2,TRBJ2-7
TGCGCCAGCAGAGGGGTCGGGGACACTGAAGCTTTCTTT,CASRGVGDTEAFF,NA,TRBV5-1,NA,TRBJ1-1
TGTGCCAGCAGCTTGGACCAGAACAGGGGGCCCTTATATGGCTACACCTTC,CASSLDQNRGPLYGYTF,few,TRBV7-2,TRBD1,TRBJ1-2
TGTGCCAGCAGCTTCATTGGGCGACAAGAGACCCAGTACTTC,CASSFIGRQETQYF,NA,TRBV7-3,NA,TRBJ2-5